Below, 18 T cell receptor beta chains from the same sample are listed, as sequenced in a study of CXCR3-negative and CXCR3-positive naive CD8 T cells. Notes on the study in general: Naive CXCR3-positive cells had TRB CDR3s more hydrophobic than those of CXCR3-negative naive cells.

Carrying UMI labels, the TRB cDNA libraries were prepared through 5' RACE. TCRdb reprocessed the 5' RACE reads, keeping one entry per CDR3 protein, no DNA. The record lists some 120,000 distinct CDR3 sequences, of which the ten most abundant hold 0.35% to 0.4%. For these TCRs, the target antigens are not known. The sample taken for sequencing was naive CXCR3+ CD8+ T cells from blood. Subset here: CD45RO-CCR7+CD27+CD95- naive CD8+ T cells expressing CXCR3 (TNR3+). Every receptor here comes from a human donor in good health. Some clones in this sample may be carry-over from other donors' samples.

The chain has TRBV15 and TRBJ2-7. CDR1 is LNHNV, CDR2 YYDKDF, per germline (reference sequence). This CDR3 has 16 amino acids. CDR3 sequence reads: CATSRDSRTDTYEQYF.

This chain joins TRBV15 and TRBJ1-2; the TCRdb D gene call, TRBD1, has no DNA to confirm it. The germline gives CDR1 LNHNV, CDR2 YYDKDF (reference sequence). This CDR3 spans 15 amino acids. The CDR3 sequence: CATSRGGGRGYGYTF.

The genes are TRBV28 and TRBJ2-7; TCRdb designates TRBD1, a call that cannot be tested without DNA. Germline CDR1 reads MDHEN; CDR2 reads SYDVKM. The length of the CDR3 is 13 residues. The CDR3 is CASSLTGGAEQYF.

This chain connects TRBV29-1 to TRBJ2-1; TCRdb lists TRBD2, though no DNA is available to test this call. The CDR3 consists of 14 residues. CDR1 and CDR2 (germline): SQVTM, ANQGSEA. CDR3 residues: CSGRLAGYMGEQFF.

The chain carries TRBV5-1 and TRBJ2-1; the TCRdb call, TRBD1, lacks DNA for checking. Germline V gene sequence: CDR1 SGHRS, CDR2 YFSETQ. The CDR3 has 14 residues. The CDR3 spells CASSHGQGAGEQFF.

The V call is TRBV4-1, the J call TRBJ2-3; the TCRdb call, TRBD2, lacks DNA for checking. The CDR3 covers 16 residues. CDR1 is MGHRA and CDR2 is YSYEKL in the germline V gene. The CDR3 sequence is CASSQGLAGATDTQYF.

The chain joins TRBV14 to TRBJ2-3; TCRdb proposes TRBD1, but this gene call is untestable without DNA. CDR1 and CDR2 (germline): SGHDN, FVKESK. CDR3 length equals 16 residues. The CDR3 here is CASSSQAGGWDDTQYF.

The rearrangement links TRBV12-3 or TRBV12-4 to TRBJ2-2; TCRdb's assignment of TRBD2 cannot be checked, as there is no DNA. CDR3 length: 21 residues. CDR3 loop: CASSHLRAGLAGGSGVGELFF.

The V and J genes are TRBV5-1 and TRBJ2-7; without DNA, the TCRdb call of TRBD1 cannot be checked. The CDR3 covers 15 residues. Germline V CDR1 and CDR2: SGHRS, YFSETQ. Here the CDR3 reads CASSLRWGATYEQYF.

The chain combines TRBV6-2 or TRBV6-3 with TRBJ2-3; the D call of TRBD1 rests on TCRdb alone, since no DNA is present to check it. The germline V gene has CDR1 MNHEY and CDR2 SVGEGT. This CDR3 is built from 21 residues. This CDR3 reads CASSYPDKGTAGYDWADTQYF.

The chain joins TRBV27 to TRBJ1-6. The germline V gene encodes CDR1 MNHEY and CDR2 SMNVEV (reference sequence). The CDR3 spans 16 residues. The CDR3 is CASSLIGRAENSPLHF.

This chain links TRBV6-1 with TRBJ2-4. This CDR3 is 18 amino acids long. Germline V gives CDR1 MNHNS, CDR2 SASEGT. CDR3 sequence reads: CASSESSGLVLAKNIQYF.

The chain recombines TRBV7-8 with TRBJ2-1. Germline CDR1 reads SGHVS; CDR2 reads FQNEAQ. The CDR3 extends over 13 amino acids. The CDR3 sequence is CASSIRRSNEQFF.

The V call is TRBV10-3, the J call TRBJ2-3; without DNA, the TCRdb call of TRBD1 cannot be checked. The germline gives CDR1 ENHRY, CDR2 SYGVKD. The CDR3 is made up of 15 amino acids. This chain's CDR3 is CAISGTGELADTQYF.

The CDR3 here is CASSQETGTLRETGELFF. The chain has TRBV4-1 and TRBJ2-2; TCRdb's D call of TRBD1 is untestable without DNA. Germline V gives CDR1 MGHRA, CDR2 YSYEKL. This CDR3 comprises 18 residues.

The chain carries TRBV28 and TRBJ2-7; the TCRdb D gene call, TRBD2, has no DNA to confirm it. The CDR3 runs 16 residues. The germline V gene encodes CDR1 MDHEN and CDR2 SYDVKM. The CDR3: CASSFGGGLASYEQYF. The full variable domain, completed using reference TRBV28 and TRBJ2-7, is DVKVTQSSRYLVKRTGEKVFLECVQDMDHENMFWYRQDPGLGLRLIYFSYDVKMKEKGDIPEGYSVSREKKERFSLILESASTNQTSMYLCASSFGGGLASYEQYFGPGTRLTVT.

The CDR3 sequence: CASSQDWGQVTQYF. The chain employs TRBV4-1 and TRBJ2-5. CDR1 and CDR2 from the germline V gene are MGHRA and YSYEKL. The CDR3 extends over 14 amino acids.

The CDR3 protein is CASSQDVGPYGYTF. V usage is TRBV4-1 and J usage is TRBJ1-2. Germline V gene data show CDR1 as MGHRA and CDR2 as YSYEKL. This CDR3 has 14 residues.